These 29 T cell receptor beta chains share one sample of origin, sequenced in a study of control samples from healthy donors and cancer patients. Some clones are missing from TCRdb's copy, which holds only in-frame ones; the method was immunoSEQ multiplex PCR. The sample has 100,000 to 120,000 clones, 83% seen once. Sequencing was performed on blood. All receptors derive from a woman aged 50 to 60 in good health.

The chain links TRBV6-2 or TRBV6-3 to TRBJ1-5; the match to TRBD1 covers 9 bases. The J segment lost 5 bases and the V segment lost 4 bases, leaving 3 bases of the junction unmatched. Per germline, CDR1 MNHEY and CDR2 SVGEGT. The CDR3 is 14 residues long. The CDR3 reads CASSSGTGYQPQHF. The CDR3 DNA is TGTGCCAGCAGTTCGGGGACAGGGTATCAGCCCCAGCATTTT.

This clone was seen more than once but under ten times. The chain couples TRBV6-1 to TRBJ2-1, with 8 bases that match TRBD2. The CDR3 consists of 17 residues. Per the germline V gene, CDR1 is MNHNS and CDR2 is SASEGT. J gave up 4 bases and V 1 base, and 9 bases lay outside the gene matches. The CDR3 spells CASSEGLRSGGYNEQFF. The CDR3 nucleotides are TGTGCCAGCAGTGAAGGACTGAGAAGCGGGGGTTACAATGAGCAGTTCTTC.

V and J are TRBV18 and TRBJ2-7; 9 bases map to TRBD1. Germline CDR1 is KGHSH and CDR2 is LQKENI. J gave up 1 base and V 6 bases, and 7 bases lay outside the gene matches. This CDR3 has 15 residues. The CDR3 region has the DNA TGTGCCAGCTCCCCCGGGACAGGGCTGTCCTACGAGCAGTACTTC. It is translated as CASSPGTGLSYEQYF.

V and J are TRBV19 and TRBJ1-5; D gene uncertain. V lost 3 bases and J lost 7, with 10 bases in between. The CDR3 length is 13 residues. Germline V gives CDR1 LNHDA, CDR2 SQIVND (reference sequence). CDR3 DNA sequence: TGTGCCAGTAGTATCCAAGCTGGGCAGCCCCAGCATTTT. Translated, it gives CASSIQAGQPQHF.

CDR3 amino acids: CASSIWGNAEAFF. CDR3 in DNA: TGTGCCAGTAGTATCTGGGGAAACGCTGAAGCTTTCTTT. V and J are TRBV19 and TRBJ1-1; D gene ambiguous. The germline V gene encodes CDR1 LNHDA and CDR2 SQIVND (reference sequence). V shed 3 bases and J shed 6 bases, with 11 bases lying between them. The CDR3 length is 13 residues.

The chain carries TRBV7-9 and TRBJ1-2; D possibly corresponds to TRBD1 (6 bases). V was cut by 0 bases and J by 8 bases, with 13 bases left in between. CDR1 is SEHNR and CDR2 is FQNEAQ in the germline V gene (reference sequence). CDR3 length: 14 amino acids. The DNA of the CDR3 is TGTGCCAGCAGCTTAGCGGGGGGCACTATGGGCTACACCTTC. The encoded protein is CASSLAGGTMGYTF. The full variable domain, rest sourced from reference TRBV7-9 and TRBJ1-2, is DTGVSQNPRHKITKRGQNVTFRCDPISEHNRLYWYRQTLGQGPEFLTYFQNEAQLEKSRLLSDRFSAERPKGSFSTLEIQRTEQGDSAMYLCASSLAGGTMGYTFGSGTRLTVV.

The CDR3 spells CASSLDGRGNQPQHF. As DNA, the CDR3 is TGCGCCAGCAGCTTGGACGGAAGAGGCAATCAGCCCCAGCATTTT. This sequence joins TRBV5-1 and TRBJ1-5; unclear D gene. Deletions cut 0 bases from V and 2 bases from J, with 9 bases between. The CDR3 totals 15 residues. Germline assignment: CDR1 SGHRS and CDR2 YFSETQ.

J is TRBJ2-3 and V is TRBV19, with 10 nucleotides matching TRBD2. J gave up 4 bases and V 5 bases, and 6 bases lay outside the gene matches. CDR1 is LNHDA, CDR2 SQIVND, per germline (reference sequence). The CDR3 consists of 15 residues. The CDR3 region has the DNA TGTGCCAGTAGTGTCACCGGGACTAGCGCAGATACGCAGTATTTT. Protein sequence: CASSVTGTSADTQYF.

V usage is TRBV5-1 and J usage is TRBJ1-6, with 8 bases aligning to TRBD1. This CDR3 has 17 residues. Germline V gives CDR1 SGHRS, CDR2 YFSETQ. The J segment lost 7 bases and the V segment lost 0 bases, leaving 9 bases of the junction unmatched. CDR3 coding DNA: TGCGCCAGCAGCTTGGAAGTTTTTCGGGACAGGAATTCACCCCTCCACTTT. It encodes CASSLEVFRDRNSPLHF.

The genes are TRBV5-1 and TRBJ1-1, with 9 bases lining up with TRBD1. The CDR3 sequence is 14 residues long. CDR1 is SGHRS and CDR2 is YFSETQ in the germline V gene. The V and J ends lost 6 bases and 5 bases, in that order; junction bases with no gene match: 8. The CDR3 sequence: CASTSTGGLTEAFF. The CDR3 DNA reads TGCGCCAGCACCTCGACAGGGGGTTTAACTGAAGCTTTCTTT.

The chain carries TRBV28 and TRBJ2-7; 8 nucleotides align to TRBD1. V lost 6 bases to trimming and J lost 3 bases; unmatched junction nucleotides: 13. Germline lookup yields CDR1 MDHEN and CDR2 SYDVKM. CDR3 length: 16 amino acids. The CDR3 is CASSVMDRVPGYEQYF. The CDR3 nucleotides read TGTGCCAGCAGCGTCATGGACAGGGTGCCGGGCTACGAGCAGTACTTC.

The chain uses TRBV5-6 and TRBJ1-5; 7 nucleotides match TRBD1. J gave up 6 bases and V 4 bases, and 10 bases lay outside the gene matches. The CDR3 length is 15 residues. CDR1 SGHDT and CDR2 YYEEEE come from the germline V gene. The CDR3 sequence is CASSRRQGQGQPQHF. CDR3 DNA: TGTGCCAGCAGCAGGAGACAGGGTCAGGGTCAGCCCCAGCATTTT.

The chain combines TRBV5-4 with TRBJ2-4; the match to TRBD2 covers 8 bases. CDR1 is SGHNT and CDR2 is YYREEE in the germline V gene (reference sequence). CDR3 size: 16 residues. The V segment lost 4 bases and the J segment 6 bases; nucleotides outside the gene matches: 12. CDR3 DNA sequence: TGTGCCAGCAGCGAGCCCGCGGGGGGTGTCGGAAACATTCAGTACTTC. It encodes CASSEPAGGVGNIQYF.

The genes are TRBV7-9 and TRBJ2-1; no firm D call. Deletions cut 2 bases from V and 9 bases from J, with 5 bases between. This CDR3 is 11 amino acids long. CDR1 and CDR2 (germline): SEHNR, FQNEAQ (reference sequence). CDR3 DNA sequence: TGTGCCAGCAGCTTATGGGGTGAGCAGTTCTTC. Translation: CASSLWGEQFF. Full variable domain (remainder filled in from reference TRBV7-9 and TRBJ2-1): DTGVSQNPRHKITKRGQNVTFRCDPISEHNRLYWYRQTLGQGPEFLTYFQNEAQLEKSRLLSDRFSAERPKGSFSTLEIQRTEQGDSAMYLCASSLWGEQFFGPGTRLTVL.

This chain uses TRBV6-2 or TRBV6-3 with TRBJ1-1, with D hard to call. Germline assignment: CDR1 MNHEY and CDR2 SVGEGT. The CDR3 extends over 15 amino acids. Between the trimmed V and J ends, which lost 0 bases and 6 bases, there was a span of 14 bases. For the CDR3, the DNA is TGTGCCAGCAGTTACTCGGCCAAAGGTGCGGCTGAAGCTTTCTTT. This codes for CASSYSAKGAAEAFF.

The CDR3 loop is CASSISDLRIRTDFLSSYNSPLHF. As DNA, the CDR3 is TGTGCCAGTAGTATCTCCGACTTAAGAATCCGGACAGATTTTTTAAGCTCCTATAATTCACCCCTCCACTTT. The chain carries TRBV19 and TRBJ1-6, with a tentative D call TRBD1 (6 bases). With 3 bases removed from V and 0 bases from J, the gap between germline ends came to 33 bases. CDR1 is LNHDA, CDR2 SQIVND, per germline (reference sequence). The CDR3 has 24 amino acids.

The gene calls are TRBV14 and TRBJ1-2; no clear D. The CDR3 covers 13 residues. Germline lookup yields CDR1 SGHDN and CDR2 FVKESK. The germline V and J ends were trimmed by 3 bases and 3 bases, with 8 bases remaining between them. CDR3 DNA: TGTGCCAGCAGCCAGGCTTCCTACTATGGCTACACCTTC. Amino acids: CASSQASYYGYTF.

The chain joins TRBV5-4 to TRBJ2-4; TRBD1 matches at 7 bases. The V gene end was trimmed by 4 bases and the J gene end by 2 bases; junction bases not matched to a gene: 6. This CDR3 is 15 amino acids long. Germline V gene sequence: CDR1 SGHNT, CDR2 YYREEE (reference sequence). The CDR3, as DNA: TGTGCCAGCAGCCCACAGGGGTTTACCAAAAACATTCAGTACTTC. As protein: CASSPQGFTKNIQYF.

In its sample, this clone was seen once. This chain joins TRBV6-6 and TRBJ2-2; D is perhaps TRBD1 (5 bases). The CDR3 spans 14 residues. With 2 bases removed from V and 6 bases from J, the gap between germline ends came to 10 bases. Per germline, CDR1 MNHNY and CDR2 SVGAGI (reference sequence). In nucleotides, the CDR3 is TGTGCCAGCAGTTACGATGGGGCGGCCGGGGAGCTGTTTTTT. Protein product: CASSYDGAAGELFF.

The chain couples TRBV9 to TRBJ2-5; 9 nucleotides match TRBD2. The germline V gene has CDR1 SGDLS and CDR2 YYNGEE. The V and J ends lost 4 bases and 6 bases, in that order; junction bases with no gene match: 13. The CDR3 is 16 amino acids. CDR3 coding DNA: TGTGCCAGCAGCAGAAGTGGGGCGCGGGGGGGACAGACCCAGTACTTC. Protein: CASSRSGARGGQTQYF. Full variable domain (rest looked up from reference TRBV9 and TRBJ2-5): DSGVTQTPKHLITATGQRVTLRCSPRSGDLSVYWYQQSLDQGLQFLIQYYNGEERAKGNILERFSAQQFPDLHSELNLSSLELGDSALYFCASSRSGARGGQTQYFGPGTRLLVL.

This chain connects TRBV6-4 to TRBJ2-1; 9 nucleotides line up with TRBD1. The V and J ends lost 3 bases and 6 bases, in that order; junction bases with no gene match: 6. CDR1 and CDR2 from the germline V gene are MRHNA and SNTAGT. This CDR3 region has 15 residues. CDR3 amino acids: CASSETGGLFNEQFF. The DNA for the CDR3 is TGTGCCAGCAGTGAGACAGGGGGTTTGTTCAATGAGCAGTTCTTC.

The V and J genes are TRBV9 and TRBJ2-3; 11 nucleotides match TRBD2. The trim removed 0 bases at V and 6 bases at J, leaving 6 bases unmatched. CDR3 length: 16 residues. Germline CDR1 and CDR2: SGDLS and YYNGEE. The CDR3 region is CASSVDLSGRADTQYF. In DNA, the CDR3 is TGTGCCAGCAGCGTAGACCTTAGCGGGAGGGCCGATACGCAGTATTTT.

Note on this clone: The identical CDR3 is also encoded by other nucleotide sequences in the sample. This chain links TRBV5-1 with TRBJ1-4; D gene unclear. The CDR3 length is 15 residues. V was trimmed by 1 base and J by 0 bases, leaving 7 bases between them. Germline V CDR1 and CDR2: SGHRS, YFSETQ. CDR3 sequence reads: CASSLTGATNEKLFF. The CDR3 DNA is TGCGCCAGCAGCTTGACCGGGGCAACTAATGAAAAACTGTTTTTT.

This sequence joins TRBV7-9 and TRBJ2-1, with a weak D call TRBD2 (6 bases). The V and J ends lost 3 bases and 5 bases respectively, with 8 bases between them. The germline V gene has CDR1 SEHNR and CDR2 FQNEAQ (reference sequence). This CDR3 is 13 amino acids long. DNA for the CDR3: TGTGCCAGCAGCTTTGGGGGGAACAATGAGCAGTTCTTC. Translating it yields CASSFGGNNEQFF.

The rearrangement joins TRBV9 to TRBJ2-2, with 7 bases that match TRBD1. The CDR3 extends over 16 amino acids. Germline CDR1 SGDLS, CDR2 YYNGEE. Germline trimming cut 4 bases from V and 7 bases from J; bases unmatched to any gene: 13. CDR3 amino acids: CASSPARGGNGGELFF. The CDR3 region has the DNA TGTGCCAGCAGCCCAGCGAGAGGGGGCAATGGCGGGGAGCTGTTTTTT. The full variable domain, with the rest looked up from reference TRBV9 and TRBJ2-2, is DSGVTQTPKHLITATGQRVTLRCSPRSGDLSVYWYQQSLDQGLQFLIQYYNGEERAKGNILERFSAQQFPDLHSELNLSSLELGDSALYFCASSPARGGNGGELFFGEGSRLTVL.

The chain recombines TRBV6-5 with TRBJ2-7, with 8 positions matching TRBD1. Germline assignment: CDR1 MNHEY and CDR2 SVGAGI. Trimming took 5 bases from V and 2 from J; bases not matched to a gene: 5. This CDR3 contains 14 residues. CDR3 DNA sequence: TGTGCCAGCAGTACCCAGGGGGCCACCTACGAGCAGTACTTC. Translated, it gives CASSTQGATYEQYF.

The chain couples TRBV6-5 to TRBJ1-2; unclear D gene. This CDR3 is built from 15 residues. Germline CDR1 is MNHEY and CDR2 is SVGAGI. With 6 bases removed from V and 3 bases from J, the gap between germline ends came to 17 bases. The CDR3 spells CASRYTSRGDYGYTF. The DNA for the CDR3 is TGTGCCAGCAGGTACACCAGCCGGGGAGACTATGGCTACACCTTC.

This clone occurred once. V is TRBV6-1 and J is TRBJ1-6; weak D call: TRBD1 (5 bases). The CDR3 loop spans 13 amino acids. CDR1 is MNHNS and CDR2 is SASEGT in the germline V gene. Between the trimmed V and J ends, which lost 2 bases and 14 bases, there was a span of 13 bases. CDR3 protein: CASSELQVGTLHF. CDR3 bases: TGTGCCAGCAGTGAATTACAGGTCGGGACCCTCCACTTT.

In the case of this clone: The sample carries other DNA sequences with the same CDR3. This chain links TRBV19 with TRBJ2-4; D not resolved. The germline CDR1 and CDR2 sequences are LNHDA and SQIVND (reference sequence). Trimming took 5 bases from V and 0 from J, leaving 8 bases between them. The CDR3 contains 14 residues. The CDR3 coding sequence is TGTGCCAGTAGTGATAAACTAGCCAAAAACATTCAGTACTTC. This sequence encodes CASSDKLAKNIQYF.